The 28 T cell receptor beta chains in this list originate from one sample, sequenced in a study of blood T cell repertoires in COVID-19. Only in-frame clones appear in the TCRdb table, and some are missing; sequencing was by immunoSEQ multiplex PCR. In the table there are hundreds of thousands of clones, around 86% of which are singletons. Input material: peripheral blood. These receptors were taken from a woman aged 25 to 45 with active or convalescent COVID-19.

J is TRBJ1-1 and V is TRBV7-2; TRBD1 might be the D (5 bases). The germline CDR1 and CDR2 sequences are SGHTA and FQGNSA. V shed 5 bases and J shed 4 bases, with 17 bases lying between them. This CDR3 is 15 amino acids long. The CDR3 reads CASSTKGRGGTEAFF. The DNA for the CDR3 is TGTGCCAGCAGCACCAAGGGGAGGGGTGGCACTGAAGCTTTCTTT.

V and J are TRBV28 and TRBJ1-4, with D possibly matching TRBD1 (5 bases). Trimming cost V 3 bases and J 7 bases, with 12 bases left between them. CDR1 is MDHEN and CDR2 is SYDVKM in the germline V gene. The CDR3 length is 14 residues. The chain's CDR3 is CASSFSRRGEKLFF. The DNA of the CDR3 is TGTGCCAGCAGTTTTTCCAGGAGGGGTGAAAAACTGTTTTTT.

The chain uses TRBV20-1 and TRBJ1-2; the D is unclear. Trimming took off 8 bases at V and 6 bases at J, with 4 bases between the two ends. Germline V gives CDR1 DFQATT, CDR2 SNEGSKA (reference sequence). This CDR3 is 8 amino acids long. The CDR3: CSPDGYTF. CDR3 DNA: TGCAGTCCGGATGGCTACACCTTC.

As concerns this clone: The same CDR3 arises from other DNA sequences in this sample as well. V gene TRBV28 combines with J gene TRBJ2-7; weak D call: TRBD2 (5 bases). The V gene lost 2 bases and the J gene lost 2 bases, with 13 bases spanning the gap. This CDR3 region has 15 residues. From germline, CDR1 is MDHEN and CDR2 SYDVKM. As DNA, the CDR3 is TGTGCCAGCAGTTTAATCTCCGCTAGCCCCTACGAGCAGTACTTC. Its translation: CASSLISASPYEQYF.

The chain has TRBV19 and TRBJ1-1; D remains ambiguous. This CDR3 comprises 18 residues. The V end was cut by 4 bases, the J end by 1 base, with 22 bases between. CDR1 is LNHDA, CDR2 SQIVND, per germline (reference sequence). The CDR3 here is CASSTSAGRGWSNTEAFF. The DNA of the CDR3 is TGTGCCAGTAGTACATCAGCGGGGAGAGGGTGGTCGAACACTGAAGCTTTCTTT.

The J gene is TRBJ2-7, the V gene TRBV3-1 (or the pseudogene TRBV3-2), with D maybe TRBD2 (6 bases). Trimming cost V 2 bases and J 6 bases, with 14 bases left between them. This CDR3 has 14 residues. The V gene's germline CDR1 is LGHDT and CDR2 YNNKEL (reference sequence). The CDR3 region has the DNA TGTGCCAGCAGCCAATTTTCCCTAGCGACCGAGCAGTACTTC. This sequence encodes CASSQFSLATEQYF.

This chain links TRBV4-1 with TRBJ2-7; possibly TRBD2 for D (5 bases). From germline, CDR1 is MGHRA and CDR2 YSYEKL. CDR3 length: 18 residues. Trimming left V 0 bases short and J 0 bases short, with 18 bases between. The CDR3 loop is CASSQDPPSGLISYEQYF. CDR3 sequence (DNA): TGCGCCAGCAGCCAAGACCCCCCCAGCGGACTCATCTCCTACGAGCAGTACTTC.

The chain employs TRBV5-1 and TRBJ2-7; TRBD2 matches at 7 bases. The germline gives CDR1 SGHRS, CDR2 YFSETQ. The length of the CDR3 is 15 residues. The V segment lost 1 base and the J segment 3 bases; nucleotides outside the gene matches: 7. The CDR3 reads CASSLIGTGGYEQYF. The CDR3 coding sequence is TGCGCCAGCAGCTTGATCGGTACGGGGGGCTACGAGCAGTACTTC.

This clone was seen a handful of times. The sample has other DNA sequences that encode this CDR3 too. The chain has TRBV3-1 (or the pseudogene TRBV3-2) and TRBJ1-2; 7 bases are shared with TRBD1. The CDR3 sequence is 13 residues long. Germline V lookup: CDR1 LGHDT, CDR2 YNNKEL (reference sequence). V shed 4 bases and J 4 bases; nucleotides not matched to a gene: 3. CDR3 region: CASSPTGSYGYTF. CDR3 DNA sequence: TGTGCCAGCAGCCCGACAGGGAGCTATGGCTACACCTTC.

The V and J genes are TRBV2 and TRBJ2-5; 9 bases match TRBD2. This CDR3 has 13 residues. V shed 8 bases and J 4 bases; nucleotides not matched to a gene: 5. CDR1 is SNHLY, CDR2 FYNNEI, per germline. CDR3 coding DNA: TGTGCCAGCCGGCGGGGGGGCCTAGAGACCCAGTACTTC. Encoded protein: CASRRGGLETQYF.

The V gene is TRBV19, the J gene TRBJ1-2; tentative D call: TRBD1 (6 bases). The germline V gene has CDR1 LNHDA and CDR2 SQIVND (reference sequence). V lost 11 bases to trimming and J lost 6 bases, with 19 bases between them. The CDR3 has 13 residues. In DNA form, the CDR3 reads TGTGCCGGGAGCCCGGGAGGGGGGGATGGCTACACCTTC. Its translation is CAGSPGGGDGYTF.

The V call is TRBV2, the J call TRBJ1-1; weak D call: TRBD1 (6 bases). Germline assignment: CDR1 SNHLY and CDR2 FYNNEI. CDR3 length: 15 residues. Trimming left V 1 base short and J 1 base short, with 10 bases between. This chain's CDR3 is CASSEDAGANTEAFF. CDR3 nucleotides: TGTGCCAGCAGTGAAGATGCAGGGGCGAACACTGAAGCTTTCTTT. Full variable domain (outside the CDR3, taken from reference TRBV2 and TRBJ1-1): EPEVTQTPSHQVTQMGQEVILRCVPISNHLYFYWYRQILGQKVEFLVSFYNNEISEKSEIFDDQFSVERPDGSNFTLKIRSTKLEDSAMYFCASSEDAGANTEAFFGQGTRLTVV.

Here the CDR3 reads CASSPGTGGTSNGYTF. For the CDR3, the DNA is TGTGCCAGCAGCCCAGGGACAGGTGGCACCAGTAATGGCTACACCTTC. The V call is TRBV7-2, the J call TRBJ1-2, with 8 nucleotides matching TRBD1. V lost 5 bases and J lost 6; bases outside the gene matches: 14. This CDR3 spans 16 amino acids. Germline V gene data show CDR1 as SGHTA and CDR2 as FQGNSA.

The CDR3 here is CASRPGTGLYEQYF. The CDR3 DNA reads TGTGCCAGTAGACCCGGGACAGGGCTCTACGAGCAGTACTTC. The chain has TRBV19 and TRBJ2-7; 9 bases are shared with TRBD1. The junction had 6 bases not matched to a gene; V was cut back by 6 bases and J by 3 bases. CDR1 LNHDA and CDR2 SQIVND come from the germline V gene (reference sequence). CDR3 size: 14 residues.

The rearrangement joins TRBV19 to TRBJ1-5, with D perhaps TRBD1 (5 bases). This CDR3 is built from 15 residues. CDR1 LNHDA and CDR2 SQIVND come from the germline V gene (reference sequence). Trimming left V 7 bases short and J 7 bases short, with 20 bases between. The CDR3 protein is CASTRGGSVWQPQHF. Written as DNA, the CDR3 is TGTGCCAGTACTCGGGGGGGGTCCGTTTGGCAGCCCCAGCATTTT.

A note on this clone: The junction differs from germline at one of its ends, possibly a read error. The gene calls are TRBV3-1 (or the pseudogene TRBV3-2) and TRBJ1-6, with D possibly matching TRBD1 (6 bases). CDR3 length: 10 amino acids. Germline loops: CDR1 LGHDT, CDR2 YNNKEL (reference sequence). The CDR3 DNA is TGTGCCAGCAGCCAAGGAAAGGGGGACTTT. Amino acids: CASSQGKGDF.

The chain carries TRBV7-9 and TRBJ2-1, with 10 nucleotides matching TRBD1. J lost 2 bases, V lost 5 bases, and 6 bases had no gene match. Germline V gene data show CDR1 as SEHNR and CDR2 as FQNEAQ (reference sequence). The CDR3 has 16 amino acids. CDR3 sequence reads: CASSQEGQGTYNEQFF. The CDR3 DNA follows: TGTGCCAGCAGCCAGGAGGGACAGGGGACCTACAATGAGCAGTTCTTC.

Written as DNA, the CDR3 is TGTGCCAGTTCTCCCCGGGACACGTATCCAACTTTCACTAACTATGGCTACACCTTC. Amino acids: CASSPRDTYPTFTNYGYTF. The chain couples TRBV19 to TRBJ1-2, with D maybe TRBD1 (6 bases). Germline-derived CDR1 and CDR2 are LNHDA and SQIVND (reference sequence). V was pared by 8 bases and J by 0 bases, with 28 bases between. The CDR3 extends over 19 amino acids. The whole variable domain, remainder taken from reference TRBV19 and TRBJ1-2, is DGGITQSPKYLFRKEGQNVTLSCEQNLNHDAMYWYRQDPGQGLRLIYYSQIVNDFQKGDIAEGYSVSREKKESFPLTVTSAQKNPTAFYLCASSPRDTYPTFTNYGYTFGSGTRLTVV.

V gene TRBV25-1 combines with J gene TRBJ1-1; D perhaps matches TRBD1 (5 bases). Germline V gives CDR1 MGHDK, CDR2 SYGVNS. Trimming cost V 3 bases and J 4 bases, with 9 bases left between them. This CDR3 contains 13 residues. The CDR3 sequence: CASSEFGATEAFF. DNA for the CDR3: TGTGCCAGCAGTGAGTTTGGGGCCACTGAAGCTTTCTTT.

The chain joins TRBV6-2 or TRBV6-3 to TRBJ1-6; TRBD1 aligns across 8 bases. Losses at the gene ends were 2 bases for V and 9 bases for J; bases not matched to a gene: 6. The CDR3 is 15 amino acids. Germline V gives CDR1 MNHEY, CDR2 SVGEGT. The CDR3 DNA reads as TGTGCCAGCAGTTACCCCCCAGGGGGCCTTTCACCCCTCCACTTT. Protein: CASSYPPGGLSPLHF.

The rearrangement uses TRBV21-1 and TRBJ2-2; the table's TRBD1 call for D was not verified on the DNA. TRBV21-1 represents a pseudogene. The CDR3 length is 17 residues. The CDR3 protein is CASSASWGTGRTGELFF. The DNA for the CDR3 is TGTGCCAGCAGCGCCTCCTGGGGAACAGGCAGGACCGGGGAGCTGTTTTTT.

CDR3 amino acids: CASSIDSTGWAFF. CDR3 coding DNA: TGTGCCAGTAGTATAGATTCGACAGGGTGGGCTTTCTTT. The V gene is TRBV19, the J gene TRBJ1-1; 7 bases match TRBD1. V lost 0 bases and J lost 11; bases outside the gene matches: 6. CDR1 is LNHDA, CDR2 SQIVND, per germline (reference sequence). There are 13 residues in the CDR3.

CDR3 nucleotides: TGTGCCAGCAGTGAATTACCCGACAGGGTATATGGCTACACCTTC. Translated: CASSELPDRVYGYTF. The V call is TRBV2, the J call TRBJ1-2, with TRBD1 identical over 7 bases. Germline V lookup: CDR1 SNHLY, CDR2 FYNNEI. J gave up 5 bases and V 2 bases, and 8 bases lay outside the gene matches. This CDR3 is 15 amino acids long.

The chain carries TRBV27 and TRBJ1-2; D call uncertain. This CDR3 region has 14 residues. V was trimmed by 6 bases and J by 4 bases, leaving 15 bases between them. CDR1 is MNHEY and CDR2 is SMNVEV in the germline V gene (reference sequence). This CDR3 is CASSPIGEGYGYTF. The CDR3 nucleotides are TGTGCCAGCAGCCCCATCGGAGAGGGCTATGGCTACACCTTC.

In this sample, this clone turned up once. The V and J genes are TRBV2 and TRBJ1-1; D remains unclear. The germline V and J ends were trimmed by 1 base and 4 bases, with 10 bases remaining between them. Germline CDR1 and CDR2: SNHLY and FYNNEI. The CDR3 sequence is 14 residues long. The chain's CDR3 is CASSEGPRGTEAFF. DNA of the CDR3: TGTGCCAGCAGTGAAGGCCCTCGAGGCACTGAAGCTTTCTTT.

The J gene is TRBJ2-1, the V gene TRBV18; 8 positions agree with TRBD2. The CDR3 is made up of 13 amino acids. Losses at the gene ends were 0 bases for V and 9 bases for J; bases not matched to a gene: 1. The germline gives CDR1 KGHSH, CDR2 LQKENI. CDR3 protein: CASSPPTSGEQFF. For the CDR3, the DNA is TGTGCCAGCTCACCACCAACTAGCGGTGAGCAGTTCTTC.

The chain couples TRBV5-6 to TRBJ1-1; 8 nucleotides match TRBD1. V shed 2 bases and J 6 bases; nucleotides not matched to a gene: 15. Germline lookup yields CDR1 SGHDT and CDR2 YYEEEE. The CDR3 runs to 17 residues. The CDR3 DNA reads as TGTGCCAGCAGCTTATGGGCAGGGGGCGATCCTGGGTCTGAAGCTTTCTTT. Protein: CASSLWAGGDPGSEAFF.

The chain has TRBV6-4 and TRBJ2-7; D uncertain. The CDR3 is 11 residues long. CDR1 and CDR2 from the germline V gene are MRHNA and SNTAGT. Trimming pared 6 bases from V and 5 bases from J, leaving 8 bases between. For the CDR3, the DNA is TGTGCCAGCAGCCCCCGGGACGAGCAGTACTTC. It translates to CASSPRDEQYF.